This TCR beta chain is drawn from a study of somatic mutations in cytotoxic T cells in rheumatoid arthritis (dated by TCRdb to the late 2010s). For the study in its entirety: Right after diagnosis and prior to the start of any treatment, 30 ml EDTA of peripheral blood was drawn from patients. Sorted V beta1+ cells also underwent TCRB sequencing, and some V beta antibody-stained T-cell populations were flow-sorted at nearly 100% purity on a FACSAria II or Sony SH800. Follow-up samples were collected after diagnosis while patients received immunosuppressive therapy such as methotrexate, hydroxychloroquine and sulfasalazine. A total of 65 or so rheumatoid arthritis patients and approximately 21 healthy controls underwent TCRB deep sequencing. The median ages of the patient and control groups were essentially identical. In newly diagnosed rheumatoid arthritis without treatment, the study examined if expanded CD8+ T-cell clones harbor somatic mutations, relying on TCRB deep sequencing to characterize clonality.

Genomic DNA underwent TCRB CDR3 sequencing using the immunoSEQ assay. From the authors' description of their analysis: Only a few patient CD8+ clones larger than 1% matched published virus-specific TCRB sequences when compared against them. Analyses were restricted to productive TCRB rearrangements. Clonality was calculated as a Shannon entropy-based productive clonality index, and a clone was defined by a unique TCRB CDR3 sequence. The template counts of each clone relative to the total templates per sample were used to calculate repertoire overlap between two samples. V-gene usage from TCRB sequencing and V-gene usage measured by flow cytometry were correlated (Spearman r of 0.61). This immuneACCESS table, as held by TCRdb, lists in-frame sequences with V and J called but not all clones. Of the missing ones, under half trace to an unresolved V gene in checked studies; the others have no known cause. The V and J calls and clone size come from that table; D and trimming were worked out from the DNA. The sample table contains 4,400 or so clones; only one count was recorded for around 78% of them. More than 65% of the sample lies in the top ten.

Including cysteine and phenylalanine, the CDR3 has 15 amino acids. The kept DNA is CDR3 alone, 45 bases in frame from the first base. V and J lose 3 bases and 0 bases, and a span of 12 bases separates them. The germline V gene encodes CDR1 SGDLS and CDR2 YYNGEE. In the case of this clone: This receptor's antigen is unknown. There are no base qualities to consult, and no much larger clone falls within one base.

Positive magnetic bead selection on an AutoMACS was used to isolate CD4+ and CD8+ cells, with flow cytometry used to check purity. A TCR V beta antibody panel was used in flow cytometry to screen first for clonal expansions, which were then characterized by TCRB deep sequencing of sorted CD8+ fractions. Peripheral blood mononuclear cells were obtained using density gradient separation with Ficoll-Paque PLUS. Nucleospin Tissue or Tissue XS kits were used to extract DNA from CD4-enriched, CD8-enriched or PBMC samples, and a Qubit 2.0 fluorometer was used for quantification. General findings and caveats noted by the study authors: Viral specificity could not be ruled out by absence from virus-specific databases, and the antigen targets of the expanded CD8+ clones remained unknown. In about an eighth of the roughly 65 patients the largest CD8+ clone exceeded 20% of CD8+ cells, and several identical CD8+ TCRB sequences were shared between blood and synovial fluid. CD8+ T-cell clonality in rheumatoid arthritis patients was not significantly different from that in age-matched healthy controls. In patients, CD8+ clonality rose with age (Spearman r=0.49), which was not the case in healthy controls. No adjustment for multiple comparisons was made for the slight TRBV07 underrepresentation in patients.

The chain is encoded by TRBV9 joined to TRBJ1-1; a weak D assignment points to TRBD1 (5 bases agree). The starting material was CD8+ T cells sorted from blood, obtained at a follow-up visit. The receptor comes from a man aged 40-55 years with rheumatoid arthritis. The nucleotides are TGTGCCAGCAGCGGATCAGGGCGGATGAACACTGAAGCTTTCTTT. Its amino acids are CASSGSGRMNTEAFF.